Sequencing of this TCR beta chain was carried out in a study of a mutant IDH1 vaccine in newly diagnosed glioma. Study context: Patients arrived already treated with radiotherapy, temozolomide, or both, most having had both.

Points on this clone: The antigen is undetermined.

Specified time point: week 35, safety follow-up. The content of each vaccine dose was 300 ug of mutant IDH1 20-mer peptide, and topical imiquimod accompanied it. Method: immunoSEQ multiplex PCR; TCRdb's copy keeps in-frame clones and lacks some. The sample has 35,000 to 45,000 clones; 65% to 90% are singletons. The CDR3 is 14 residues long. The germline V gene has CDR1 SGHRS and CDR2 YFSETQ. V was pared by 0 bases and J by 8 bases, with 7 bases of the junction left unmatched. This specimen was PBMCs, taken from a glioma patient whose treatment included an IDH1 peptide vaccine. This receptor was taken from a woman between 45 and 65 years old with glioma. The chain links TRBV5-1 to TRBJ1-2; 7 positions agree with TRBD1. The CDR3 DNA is TGCGCCAGCAGCTTGGGTAATACAGGGGACGGCTACACCTTC. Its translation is CASSLGNTGDGYTF.